This TCR beta chain is from a study of vaccination effects on CD4 cells after COVID-19. Data came from immunoSEQ multiplex PCR; TCRdb stores just in-frame clones and leaves some out. The table records over 80,000 clones, over 70% of them present only once. To note about this clone: The antigen remains undetermined.

Antigen-specific CD4+ T cells expanded by the ViraFEST assay with viral peptide pools were then sequenced. CD4+ T cells were isolated after around 10 days of culture. Each participant was given two doses of one vaccine (BNT162b2 or mRNA-1273). CDR1 SGHNT and CDR2 YYREEE come from the germline V gene (reference sequence). The CDR3 has 13 residues. V gave up 0 bases and J gave up 5 bases, with 8 bases separating them. The genes are TRBV5-4 and TRBJ2-5; perhaps TRBD1 as D (6 bases). The sequence was collected from a human donor who received a COVID-19 vaccine. Sequencing used CD4+ T cells from PBMCs cultured with HCoV-OC43 spike peptides, obtained after COVID-19 vaccination. The subset: HCoV-OC43 spike overlapping peptide pool stimulation. CDR3 loop: CASSLVGAETQYF. CDR3 coding DNA: TGTGCCAGCAGCTTGGTGGGGGCCGAGACCCAGTACTTC.